The rows below give T cell receptor beta chains drawn from one sample of a study of blood T cell repertoires in COVID-19. Here immunoSEQ multiplex PCR was the method, and the copy in TCRdb shows in-frame clones only, minus some. The table lists 200,000 to 300,000 clones, approximately 88% of them singletons. The sample was PBMCs or T cells enriched from blood (not recorded which). These receptors originate from a woman aged 40 to 50 with acute COVID-19. Both conserved end residues are part of each CDR3. The D gene is left open where the match is weak. Only part of the rows carry a size: once, few, many, or a class if the clone is expanded.

TRBJ2-5 TRBV5-1 . TRBD1 CASSGTGGAETQYF TGCGCCAGCAGCGGGACAGGGGGTGCAGAGACCCAGTACTTC
TRBJ1-2 TRBV9 . . CASSEASGPYYGYTF TGTGCCAGCAGCGAAGCCTCTGGGCCCTACTATGGCTACACCTTC
TRBJ1-5 TRBV5-1 . TRBD1 CASSPQGAKEQPQHF TGCGCCAGCAGCCCACAGGGGGCTAAGGAACAGCCCCAGCATTTT
TRBJ1-2 TRBV6-2/TRBV6-3 . TRBD1 CASSMDRASGGYTF TGTGCCAGCAGCATGGACAGGGCGTCCGGTGGCTACACCTTC
TRBJ1-3 TRBV7-2 . . CASSRLGGGVGSGNTIYF TGTGCCAGCAGCCGGCTAGGCGGGGGGGTGGGCTCTGGAAACACCATATATTTT
TRBJ1-1 TRBV11-3 . . CASRSGGLNTEAFF TGTGCCAGCAGGTCTGGGGGGTTGAACACTGAAGCTTTCTTT
TRBJ2-7 TRBV7-8 . TRBD1 CASSLEVGTGPIEQYF TGTGCCAGCAGCCTCGAGGTCGGGACAGGGCCCATCGAGCAGTACTTC
TRBJ1-1 TRBV3-1/TRBV3-2 . TRBD1 CASSQGTGVGWTEAFF TGTGCCAGCAGCCAGGGGACAGGAGTCGGATGGACTGAAGCTTTCTTT
TRBJ2-1 TRBV5-4 . . CASSLARGAVGQIYNEQFF TGTGCCAGCAGCTTGGCCCGGGGTGCGGTCGGCCAAATATACAATGAGCAGTTCTTC
TRBJ1-6 TRBV11-2 . TRBD1 CASSLRGTANSPLHF TGTGCCAGCAGCTTACGCGGGACAGCGAATTCACCCCTCCACTTT
TRBJ1-6 TRBV6-2/TRBV6-3 . . CASSYSTFRDSNSPLHF TGTGCCAGCAGTTATTCTACCTTCAGAGACAGTAATTCACCCCTCCACTTT
TRBJ1-1 TRBV27 . . CASSRIVGGVRGAATEAFF TGTGCCAGCAGCCGAATCGTGGGGGGGGTTCGAGGTGCTGCAACTGAAGCTTTCTTT
TRBJ1-3 TRBV10-3 . . CAISAGGTGNTIYF TGTGCCATCAGTGCTGGGGGGACTGGAAACACCATATATTTT
TRBJ1-1 TRBV11-2 . . CASSLEWNSEAFF TGTGCCAGCAGCTTAGAGTGGAACAGTGAAGCTTTCTTT
TRBJ2-5 TRBV27 . TRBD1 CASSLQGAGETQYF TGTGCCAGCAGTCTACAGGGGGCGGGAGAGACCCAGTACTTC
TRBJ2-3 TRBV4-1 . . CASSQDSSATSTDTQYF TGCGCCAGCAGCCAAGACTCTAGCGCAACTAGCACAGATACGCAGTATTTT
TRBJ2-3 TRBV7-2 . TRBD2 CASSLALAGGTDTQYF TGTGCCAGCAGCTTAGCACTAGCGGGTGGCACAGATACGCAGTATTTT
TRBJ2-1 TRBV10-3 . TRBD2 CAISSGLAGYNEQFF TGTGCCATCAGTTCCGGACTAGCGGGTTACAATGAGCAGTTCTTC
TRBJ2-2 TRBV20-1 . . CSTGPGELFF TGCAGTACAGGGCCCGGGGAGCTGTTTTTT
TRBJ2-1 TRBV24-1 . TRBD1 CATSPDREKGNEQFF TGTGCCACCAGTCCGGACAGGGAGAAGGGCAATGAGCAGTTCTTC
TRBJ2-1 TRBV11-2 . TRBD2 CASAGELYNEQFF TGTGCCAGCGCGGGGGAATTGTACAATGAGCAGTTCTTC
TRBJ1-2 TRBV27 . . CASSAFTGTYGYTF TGTGCCAGCAGTGCGTTCACAGGGACCTATGGCTACACCTTC
TRBJ2-1 TRBV14 once TRBD2 CASSQVGLATNEQFF TGTGCCAGCAGCCAAGTGGGACTAGCTACCAATGAGCAGTTCTTC
TRBJ2-2 TRBV11-2 . TRBD2 CASRGRGATGELFF TGTGCCAGCAGAGGGCGGGGGGCGACCGGGGAGCTGTTTTTT
TRBJ2-5 TRBV10-3 . TRBD2 CAISEVFGTSRETQYF TGTGCCATCAGTGAGGTATTTGGGACTAGCCGGGAGACCCAGTACTTC
TRBJ1-5 TRBV4-1 . TRBD1 CASSLGQGAGQPQHF TGCGCCAGCAGCCTGGGACAGGGGGCAGGTCAGCCCCAGCATTTT
TRBJ2-1 TRBV23-1 . TRBD1 CASSQSGDRGVNEQFF TGCGCCAGCAGTCAATCGGGAGACAGGGGGGTCAATGAGCAGTTCTTC
TRBJ2-3 TRBV10-1 . TRBD2 CASSGASGRASVTQYF TGCGCCAGCAGTGGAGCTAGCGGGAGGGCCTCGGTTACGCAGTATTTT
TRBJ2-1 TRBV15 once . CATSRDLLGRGEQFF TGTGCCACCAGCAGAGATTTGTTGGGGCGAGGTGAGCAGTTCTTC
TRBJ2-1 TRBV11-2 . . CASSLSAGSSYNEQFF TGTGCCAGCAGCTTGTCGGCCGGGAGCTCCTACAATGAGCAGTTCTTC
TRBJ1-6 TRBV6-6 . . CASTDRWRNSPLHF TGTGCCAGCACGGACAGATGGAGAAATTCACCCCTCCACTTT
TRBJ1-2 TRBV2 few TRBD1 CASSEAQGAYYGYTF TGTGCCAGCAGTGAAGCACAGGGGGCATACTATGGCTACACCTTC
TRBJ2-2 TRBV4-2 . TRBD2 CASSFTSGGANTGELFF TGTGCCAGCAGCTTTACTAGCGGGGGGGCTAACACCGGGGAGCTGTTTTTT
TRBJ2-4 TRBV7-2 . TRBD2 CASSLVGGGAKNIQYF TGTGCCAGCAGCTTAGTAGGCGGGGGGGCCAAAAACATTCAGTACTTC
TRBJ2-3 TRBV5-5 . TRBD2 CASSQGLASFTDTQYF TGTGCCAGCAGCCAAGGACTAGCGTCCTTCACAGATACGCAGTATTTT
TRBJ1-5 TRBV10-3 . . CAISEASPPNQPQHF TGTGCCATCAGTGAGGCTAGTCCCCCCAATCAGCCCCAGCATTTT
TRBJ1-2 TRBV27 . TRBD1 CASSLGMGQGNYGYTF TGTGCCAGCAGTTTAGGGATGGGACAGGGCAACTATGGCTACACCTTC
TRBJ2-2 TRBV9 . TRBD2 CASSGKLAGKNTGELFF TGTGCCAGCAGCGGAAAACTAGCGGGGAAGAACACCGGGGAGCTGTTTTTT
TRBJ1-1 TRBV25-1 . . CASRKGRNEAFF TGTGCCAGCAGGAAGGGGCGTAATGAAGCTTTCTTT
TRBJ2-3 TRBV7-2 . TRBD1 CASSLVGQGRADTQYF TGTGCCAGCAGCTTAGTGGGACAGGGGAGGGCAGATACGCAGTATTTT
TRBJ2-2 TRBV9 . . CASSTPGGPNTGELFF TGTGCCAGCAGCACCCCGGGGGGCCCGAACACCGGGGAGCTGTTTTTT
TRBJ2-3 TRBV5-4 . TRBD2 CASSFPSGGVDSTDTQYF TGTGCCAGCAGCTTTCCCAGCGGGGGGGTAGATAGCACAGATACGCAGTATTTT
TRBJ1-4 TRBV4-3 . TRBD1 CASSTQQGGNEKLFF TGCGCCAGCAGCACTCAACAGGGGGGGAATGAAAAACTGTTTTTT
TRBJ2-6 TRBV11-2 . TRBD2 CASSPGGGHSGANVLTF TGTGCCAGCAGCCCCGGGGGGGGGCACTCTGGGGCCAACGTCCTGACTTTC
TRBJ2-7 TRBV7-2 . . CASSHRRGREEQYF TGTGCCAGCAGCCACCGGAGGGGTAGAGAGGAGCAGTACTTC
TRBJ2-1 TRBV27 . . CASSFGYRTEQFF TGTGCCAGCAGTTTCGGGTACAGGACCGAGCAGTTCTTC
TRBJ1-2 TRBV5-5 . . CASLLSYGYTF TGTGCCAGCCTCTTGTCCTATGGCTACACCTTC
TRBJ2-5 TRBV5-1 . TRBD1 CASSLGTGSGETQYF TGCGCCAGCAGCTTAGGGACAGGGTCGGGAGAGACCCAGTACTTC
TRBJ2-3 TRBV6-2/TRBV6-3 . TRBD1 CASSYSRDRGFLDTQYF TGTGCCAGCAGTTACTCGAGGGACAGGGGCTTTCTAGATACGCAGTATTTT
TRBJ2-2 TRBV6-2/TRBV6-3 . . CASSYHRGGSGELFF TGTGCCAGCAGTTACCACAGGGGGGGATCCGGGGAGCTGTTTTTT
TRBJ1-5 TRBV20-1 . . CSASPWEGVGQPQHF TGCAGTGCTAGTCCATGGGAGGGGGTCGGTCAGCCCCAGCATTTT
TRBJ1-1 TRBV11-3 . TRBD1 CASRNPGGTEAFF TGTGCCAGCAGGAACCCAGGGGGCACTGAAGCTTTCTTT
TRBJ2-6 TRBV19 . . CASSMGQGNPGANVLTF TGTGCCAGTAGTATGGGGCAGGGAAACCCTGGGGCCAACGTCCTGACTTTC